This T cell receptor beta chain comes out of a study of cytomegalovirus exposure and HLA in healthy donors (dated by TCRdb to about 2017). About the study as a whole: In an earlier analysis of some 550 of the donors, 276 Gb of sequence data and approximately 100 million unique TCR beta sequences from approximately 180 million T cells were reported. In addition to the first cohort of several hundred subjects, a separate validation cohort of over 90 different subjects was used. The study combined high-throughput TCR immunosequencing, statistical association of individual TCRs with disease status, and machine learning to predict cytomegalovirus infection status. Across 300 to 500 genotyped donors of the cohort, an average of about 240,000 unique TCR beta nucleotide sequences per donor were sequenced, and 15% to 20% of those sequences were non-productive. Alongside the repertoire data, information on donor age, sex, ethnicity and CMV serostatus was compiled. All discovery cohort repertoires had been generated on a single sequencing platform. The number of typed donors differed by locus: about 620-640 for A, B, C, DRB1 and DQB1; approximately 520 for DQA1; 606 for DPA1; and roughly 470 for DPB1. In a later genetic analysis, genome-wide SNP genotypes for about 65% of the roughly 700 donors were used, and that subset was treated as a discovery cohort. Of the approximately 400 genotyped donors, 81% fell in the genetic ancestry cluster associated with self-reported Caucasian donors. The study profiled the T cell repertoires of some 610 subjects by immunosequencing and related them to cytomegalovirus serostatus. A later analysis re-analyzed previously published TCR beta repertoires from approximately 700 donors and added high-resolution HLA genotyping to study TCR occurrence patterns. The aim of the study was to test whether cataloging public T cell receptors could identify signatures of past pathogen exposure. HLA typing covered class I and class II loci at four-digit resolution. In the later analysis, no new phenotypic data were used to find candidate immune exposures; instead, reliance was placed on TCR beta sequences and their occurrence across donors. An early release covering roughly 600 HLA-typed donors comprised about 310 gigabases of sequencing data and roughly 86 million unique TCR sequences. An earlier analysis of about 600 of the donors used high-throughput TCR beta sequencing to judge whether each TCR beta V gene segment behaved as functional or pseudogenic. Four or five DR-DQ haplotypes were handled as single units for association and clustering because linkage in the cohort was strong.

What the work shows at the level of the full study, not this receptor alone: An association between a missense DCLRE1C variant and V-gene and J-gene trimming of TCR beta chains was found in a later genetic analysis and replicated in an independent cohort. Because the 87-base-pair reads could not distinguish some IMGT-functional V segments, including TRBV6-2 and TRBV6-3, those segments were excluded. HLA typing was unavailable for some donors at each locus, so association tests used only the typed subset. A later analysis found that TCR association rates varied across HLA loci, with DRB1 alleles showing the most associated TCRs and HLA-C alleles the fewest. A later genetic analysis reported fewer N-insertions in productive TCRs among donors in an Asian-associated ancestry cluster than the roughly 690-donor mean. Sequencing depth was assumed to be roughly uniform across donors in the presence/absence analyses, though that assumption may not hold. An earlier analysis of around 600 of the donors showed that most TCR beta V segments appeared in productive rearrangements either about 90% or about 30% of the time, which broadly matched IMGT annotations. The earlier analysis of a few hundred of the donors excluded around 17 rarely observed V segments, including chromosome 9 orphons, because counts were too low. While some public TCRs were present in many individuals, most TCR sequences turned up only very rarely across donors. A further reported finding was that TCR beta sequences accurately predicted the HLA-A and HLA-B alleles for most subjects in the first cohort. Linkage disequilibrium might explain the correlated functional status among segregating V segments, but an unknown experimental factor could not be excluded. The cohort was sequenced for TCR beta chains only, and without alpha or paired-chain data the features that could be detected were limited. In both the original and validation cohorts, the classifier was reported to diagnose cytomegalovirus status with high specificity and sensitivity. In the study, approximately 160 TCR beta chains were listed as associated with cytomegalovirus. CMV serostatus was the only immune exposure information available for the cohort. In a later analysis, HLA-associated TCR beta chains were found to be more clonally expanded and to have lower generation probabilities than equally common non-associated chains. A cluster of highly shared sequence variants was judged likely to be a technical artifact of the sequencing pipeline. In vitro tests confirmed that three of the cytomegalovirus-associated TCR beta chains recognize cytomegalovirus antigens. Specific HLA alleles were associated with 16,951 TCR beta sequences at a false discovery rate of 0.05 in a later analysis. In a later analysis, most CMV-associated TCR beta chains were found to appear HLA-restricted, with HLA associations seemingly driven largely by CMV exposure. It was suggested by the authors that the approach could potentially be generalized to other disease states and immunological phenotypes. When HLA alleles, especially DR and DQ, strongly co-occurred, attributing TCR associations to individual alleles was difficult. Several of the top co-occurrence clusters appeared to be linked to parvovirus B19, influenza, CMV and Epstein-Barr virus, according to a later analysis.

V gives up 8 bases and J gives up 0 bases, and the segment between their germline ends measures 14 bases. As encoded in the germline V gene, CDR1 is MNHEY while CDR2 is SVGAGI. The CDR3 measures 14 amino acids from cysteine to phenylalanine. Of the read, only the CDR3 DNA is kept; its 42 bases are in frame from base 1. The cohort consisted of approximately 690 healthy bone marrow donors. Cohort members were all nominally healthy when sampled, although unrecorded immune exposures were likely present. The donor tested CMV seronegative and was one of the 352 seronegative cohort members. A peripheral blood sample was collected from each donor, and TCR beta sequencing was performed on peripheral blood mononuclear cells. Genomic DNA was extracted from the blood cell samples with the Qiagen DNeasy Blood Extraction Kit. Comments on this clone: It lacks a known antigen. No base qualities exist here, and no much larger clone lies one base off it.

Library generation was performed with the immunoSEQ multiplex PCR assay. For the multiplex PCR, a mixture combining 60 forward primers for TCR Vbeta segments and 13 reverse primers for TCR Jbeta segments was used. The CDR3 region of rearranged TCR beta genes was amplified from genomic DNA by a multiplex PCR assay. The amplified TCR beta libraries were sequenced on the Illumina HiSeq System as 87-base-pair reads. On the authors' methods: Across the roughly 700 repertoires, a later analysis counted roughly 77 million unique TCR beta chains, around 10 million of which were shared by at least two donors. Raw reads were error-corrected and collapsed into unique sequences with a nearest-neighbor algorithm that merged closely related sequences to remove PCR and sequencing errors. Alignment of CDR3 sequences to IMGT reference sequences was used to assign V, D and J gene segments. Each retained sequence needed at least a six-nucleotide match to both a V gene segment and a J gene segment. A rearrangement counted as productive if the CDR3 had no stop codons and remained in frame with V and J, and every other rearrangement counted as non-productive. CDR3 was defined according to IMGT convention as the region running from the second conserved V-encoded cysteine to the conserved J-encoded phenylalanine. The earlier analysis of about 500 of the donors excluded sequences that lacked an unambiguous match to a single V gene segment. An earlier analysis of over 450 of the donors classified V segments as functional when productive rearrangements were above 56.7% and as segregating when the standard deviation between donors was above 5%. To diagnose cytomegalovirus status from the catalog of TCR beta chain sequences, a statistical classification framework was built. In a later analysis, TCR nucleotide sequences were compared against IMGT/GENE-DB human TR gene sequences so that V and J genes could be assigned. A later analysis assigned CDR3 sequences and most-parsimonious VDJ recombination scenarios with the TCRdist pipeline. In a later analysis, every TCR beta chain was defined by the combination of its CDR3 amino acid sequence and its V-gene family, and reads without a unique V-gene family were dropped. As a way to deal with suspected cross-contamination and a sequencing artifact, a later analysis dropped roughly 620 nucleotide sequences that were highly shared and had low generation probability. A later analysis calculated a clonal expansion index for each public chain from normalized within-repertoire ranks of inferred template counts. In a later analysis, generation probabilities were computed using a VDJ recombination model fitted to out-of-frame rearrangements, and the results were checked against IGoR. In a later analysis, hypergeometric tests were used to score TCR-TCR, TCR-HLA and TCR-CMV co-occurrence, with a repertoire-size bias correction applied to TCR pairs. A later analysis estimated false discovery rates by permuting HLA or CMV assignments 20 times. In a later analysis, co-occurring TCRs were grouped using DBSCAN, and TCRdist sequence similarity was added for clustering within HLA-allele-positive subsets. Repertoires with fewer than 30,000 or more than 120,000 public chains, plus five repertoires with anomalous nucleotide sharing, were excluded from co-occurrence clustering. TCRdb took this table from immuneACCESS and kept in-frame rearrangements with V and J called. Such tables lack part of the clones; where checked against another copy, unresolved V genes explain under half of the gap, and the rest is unexplained. For V, J and clone size, that table is used; D and trimming come from the DNA. This sample holds around 180,000 clones; 65% to 85% were observed only once. Of the sample, 2.4% is held by the ten largest clones.

The rearranged chain carries TRBV6-5 and TRBJ2-7; TRBD1 is perhaps the D gene, given 6 matching bases. The clonotype originates from a male donor in good health and CMV-seronegative. Material for sequencing was PBMCs. CDR3 region: CASLGEQGSYEQYF. The nucleotide sequence is given as TGTGCCAGCCTTGGGGAACAGGGCTCCTACGAGCAGTACTTC.